The T cell receptor beta chain described here comes from a study of T cell responses to AZD1222 COVID-19 vaccine. Overall study findings and caveats: At 160-218 and 743-854, vaccine-associated CD4 TCRs were dominant, and they spanned spike. White British people made up most donors, females outnumbered males, and clonal diversity was possibly underestimated.

As concerns this clone: The antigen is not known.

The CDR3 contains 13 residues. V gave up 6 bases and J gave up 4 bases, with 12 bases separating them. CDR1 SQVTM and CDR2 ANQGSEA come from the germline V gene. TCRdb's copy holds only in-frame clones and misses some; the assay was immunoSEQ multiplex PCR. The sample contains roughly 250,000 clones, just over 90% of which appear only once. The receptor's source is an adult in good health. This sample comprised peripheral blood, obtained on day 0 of AZD1222 vaccination. The chain couples TRBV29-1 to TRBJ1-4, with TRBD1 as a possible D gene (6 bases). The CDR3 spells CSVGGLFNEKLFF. The DNA of the CDR3 is TGCAGCGTAGGGGGGCTTTTTAATGAAAAACTGTTTTTT.